These 28 T cell receptor beta chains were all obtained from the same sample, sequenced in a study of neurological immune-mediated disorders. TCRdb re-analysed the 5' RACE reads in MiXCR, keeping a single row per CDR3 protein. The repertoire includes more than 50,000 distinct CDR3 sequences, more than 7% of them detected once, and roughly 2% sits in the top ten. As to time point: longitudinal time-point 3. Material for sequencing was PBMCs. The receptors here all came from a woman between 40 and 55 years old in good health.

The table lists this clonotype with many counts. The gene calls are TRBV5-5 and TRBJ2-1, with 7 bases fitting TRBD2. Per germline, CDR1 SGHKS and CDR2 YYEKEE (reference sequence). The CDR3 runs to 16 residues. V was pared by 3 bases and J by 4 bases, with 10 bases of the junction left unmatched. CDR3 in DNA: TGTGCCAGCAGCTGGGGGGGGGGATCGGTGTACAATGAGCAGTTCTTC. Translated: CASSWGGGSVYNEQFF.

This clonotype was found many times. This sequence joins TRBV29-1 and TRBJ2-1; perhaps TRBD2 as D (5 bases). Germline assignment: CDR1 SQVTM and CDR2 ANQGSEA. The V end lost 4 bases, the J end lost 6 bases, and 13 bases lay between the germline ends. This CDR3 is built from 13 residues. The CDR3 reads CSVGRGSPNEQFF. The CDR3 region has the DNA TGCAGCGTTGGTAGAGGGTCGCCCAATGAGCAGTTCTTC.

This clonotype has at least ten counts. The chain couples TRBV20-1 to TRBJ2-1; TRBD2 agrees at 9 bases. Germline CDR1 reads DFQATT; CDR2 reads SNEGSKA (reference sequence). The CDR3 has 16 amino acids. V lost 6 bases and J lost 1; bases outside the gene matches: 10. The CDR3 reads CSAGEASGISYNEQFF. The CDR3 DNA reads as TGCAGTGCGGGGGAGGCTAGCGGGATATCCTACAATGAGCAGTTCTTC.

This clonotype was recorded at least ten times. This chain links TRBV15 with TRBJ2-7; possible D gene TRBD1, 6 bases. Per germline, CDR1 LNHNV and CDR2 YYDKDF (reference sequence). The ends were cut back, 0 bases at V and 6 bases at J, with 9 bases in the middle. The CDR3 runs 13 residues. The chain's CDR3 is CATSRDQGREQYF. The CDR3 DNA follows: TGTGCCACCAGCAGAGATCAGGGGCGCGAGCAGTACTTC.

This clonotype has a count of ten or more. V gene TRBV20-1 combines with J gene TRBJ2-3; D possibly corresponds to TRBD2 (6 bases). The CDR3 spans 15 residues. V lost 4 bases to trimming and J lost 8 bases, with 22 bases between them. The germline CDR1 and CDR2 sequences are DFQATT and SNEGSKA (reference sequence). In DNA, the CDR3 is TGCAGTGCTATAACCGGGGCCTCGGGGGATGTTACGCAGTATTTT. It translates to CSAITGASGDVTQYF.

This clonotype was counted at least ten times. V and J are TRBV20-1 and TRBJ2-6, with 12 bases aligning to TRBD2. V gave up 0 bases and J gave up 0 bases; unmatched junction bases: 6. This CDR3 region has 19 residues. Per germline, CDR1 DFQATT and CDR2 SNEGSKA (reference sequence). The CDR3 sequence is CSARDELAGGLSGANVLTF. The CDR3, as DNA: TGCAGTGCTAGAGATGAACTAGCGGGAGGCCTCTCTGGGGCCAACGTCCTGACTTTC.

This clonotype was observed many times. V is TRBV5-1 and J is TRBJ2-5; the match to TRBD2 covers 8 bases. The CDR3 extends over 17 amino acids. The V gene's germline CDR1 is SGHRS and CDR2 YFSETQ. V shed 3 bases, J shed 2 bases, and the junction held 12 bases outside the gene matches. The CDR3 DNA follows: TGCGCCAGCAGCTCGGGGGGGGCGAGGTCTAAGCAAGAGACCCAGTACTTC. Protein: CASSSGGARSKQETQYF.

The genes are TRBV20-1 and TRBJ2-3, with 11 bases matching TRBD2. This CDR3 spans 18 amino acids. The trim removed 3 bases at V and 1 base at J, leaving 12 bases unmatched. From germline, CDR1 is DFQATT and CDR2 SNEGSKA (reference sequence). This chain's CDR3 is CSASGSSGGIAGTDTQYF. The CDR3 DNA is TGCAGTGCTAGCGGATCTAGCGGGGGGATCGCTGGCACAGATACGCAGTATTTT.

This clonotype was seen many times. The V and J genes are TRBV13 and TRBJ2-2; TRBD1 aligns across 11 bases. Per the germline V gene, CDR1 is PRHDT and CDR2 is FYEKMQ (reference sequence). This CDR3 is 17 amino acids long. J gave up 0 bases and V 4 bases, and 4 bases lay outside the gene matches. The CDR3 reads CASSSPGQGANTGELFF. CDR3 nucleotides: TGTGCCAGCAGCTCGCCGGGACAGGGGGCGAACACCGGGGAGCTGTTTTTT.

The sample holds many counts of this clonotype. The rearrangement uses TRBV5-1 and TRBJ2-1; 8 bases are shared with TRBD1. V trimming: 0 bases; J trimming: 4 bases; junction bases outside the gene matches: 0. This CDR3 has 14 amino acids. Per germline, CDR1 SGHRS and CDR2 YFSETQ. The CDR3 loop reads CASSLGQGYNEQFF. The DNA of the CDR3 is TGCGCCAGCAGCTTGGGACAGGGGTACAATGAGCAGTTCTTC.

This clonotype showed up many times. The J gene is TRBJ1-2, the V gene TRBV20-1; D is perhaps TRBD1 (5 bases). V dropped 3 bases and J dropped 8 bases, with 19 bases sitting between them. The CDR3 contains 14 residues. The germline gives CDR1 DFQATT, CDR2 SNEGSKA (reference sequence). CDR3 in DNA: TGCAGTGCTAGGGATAATCAGGGCTTGAAAGGCTACACCTTC. It translates to CSARDNQGLKGYTF.

This clonotype was found many times. The rearrangement links TRBV5-6 to TRBJ1-5; the D gene is possibly TRBD1 (5 bases). Trimming pared 0 bases from V and 7 bases from J, leaving 11 bases between. Germline V gene sequence: CDR1 SGHDT, CDR2 YYEEEE. The CDR3 has 14 residues. Written as DNA, the CDR3 is TGTGCCAGCAGCTTGGGGGGGAGAAACCAGCCCCAGCATTTT. Protein: CASSLGGRNQPQHF.

This clonotype appeared many times. The rearrangement uses TRBV20-1 and TRBJ1-4; 7 bases align to TRBD1. The CDR3 runs to 16 residues. The J segment lost 2 bases and the V segment lost 0 bases, leaving 6 bases of the junction unmatched. In germline, CDR1 is DFQATT, CDR2 SNEGSKA (reference sequence). The CDR3 loop is CSAREGRGATNEKLFF. The CDR3 DNA reads TGCAGTGCTAGAGAGGGCAGGGGGGCGACTAATGAAAAACTGTTTTTT.

The rearrangement links TRBV12-3 or TRBV12-4 to TRBJ2-1; 8 bases fit TRBD1. The CDR3 is 20 amino acids. V dropped 6 bases and J dropped 3; count of bases not matched to a gene: 22. CDR3 amino acids: CASRALGRRGQGGLYNEQFF. CDR3 in DNA: TGTGCCAGCAGGGCTTTAGGGCGCAGGGGGCAAGGGGGACTCTACAATGAGCAGTTCTTC.

The chain employs TRBV2 and TRBJ1-2; 9 bases match TRBD1. The V gene end was trimmed by 8 bases and the J gene end by 4 bases; junction bases not matched to a gene: 8. CDR1 is SNHLY and CDR2 is FYNNEI in the germline V gene. There are 14 residues in the CDR3. The CDR3 loop is CASLRQGGPYGYTF. For the CDR3, the DNA is TGTGCCAGCCTTAGACAGGGGGGGCCCTATGGCTACACCTTC. Complete variable domain (other parts from reference TRBV2 and TRBJ1-2): EPEVTQTPSHQVTQMGQEVILRCVPISNHLYFYWYRQILGQKVEFLVSFYNNEISEKSEIFDDQFSVERPDGSNFTLKIRSTKLEDSAMYFCASLRQGGPYGYTFGSGTRLTVV.

This clonotype has ten or more counts. The chain employs TRBV12-3 or TRBV12-4 and TRBJ1-2; weak D call: TRBD1 (5 bases). Trimming pared 2 bases from V and 8 bases from J, leaving 9 bases between. There are 12 residues in the CDR3. CDR3 sequence (DNA): TGTGCCAGCAGTTTACAGGGTTGGGGCTACACCTTC. Translation gives CASSLQGWGYTF.

This clonotype was counted ten times or more. The rearrangement uses TRBV4-2 and TRBJ2-1; 8 bases are a match to TRBD2. This CDR3 is 17 amino acids long. Germline V gene data show CDR1 as LGHNA and CDR2 as YNFKEQ. After removal of 1 base from V and 11 bases from J, the junction contained 16 bases not matched to a gene. CDR3 coding DNA: TGTGCCAGCAGCCAAGGGCGCGGGACTAGGAGCAATGATAAGCAGTTCTTC. Amino acids: CASSQGRGTRSNDKQFF.

A few counts support this clonotype. V is TRBV4-1 and J is TRBJ2-7, with 9 bases fitting TRBD2. J was trimmed by 5 bases and V by 3 bases; bases with no gene match: 5. The CDR3 spans 14 residues. From germline, CDR1 is MGHRA and CDR2 YSYEKL. In DNA form, the CDR3 reads TGCGCCAGCAGCCATTCCGGGACTAGCAACGAGCAGTACTTC. Amino acid sequence: CASSHSGTSNEQYF.

At least ten counts were recorded for this clonotype. The V call is TRBV12-5, the J call TRBJ2-4; 9 nucleotides match TRBD1. The CDR3 covers 16 residues. Looked up from germline, CDR1 is LGHNT and CDR2 is FRNRAP. The V gene end was trimmed by 4 bases and the J gene end by 5 bases; junction bases not matched to a gene: 9. The chain's CDR3 is CASGSINRDRENIQYF. CDR3 DNA: TGTGCTAGTGGTTCCATCAACCGGGACAGGGAAAACATTCAGTACTTC.

This clonotype was detected a few times. The rearrangement links TRBV5-1 to TRBJ1-2; 8 positions agree with TRBD1. CDR3 length: 13 residues. CDR1 is SGHRS, CDR2 YFSETQ, per germline. V lost 0 bases, J lost 8 bases, and 3 bases stayed unmatched. CDR3 nucleotide sequence: TGCGCCAGCAGCTTGGCAGGGGGCGAGGGCTACACCTTC. This codes for CASSLAGGEGYTF.

This clonotype has a count of ten or more. In nucleotides, the CDR3 is TGTGCCAGCAGTTATAACAGGGAAGTTGCTGAAGCTTTCTTT. Its protein is CASSYNREVAEAFF. V usage is TRBV6-2 or TRBV6-3 and J usage is TRBJ1-1; a weak D match, TRBD1 (6 bases). The CDR3 has 14 amino acids. V lost 3 bases and J lost 6, with 14 bases in between. CDR1 is MNHEY and CDR2 is SVGEGT in the germline V gene.

This clonotype was counted at least ten times. This chain uses TRBV6-5 with TRBJ2-1; 9 nucleotides line up with TRBD2. Per germline, CDR1 MNHEY and CDR2 SVGAGI. V lost 5 bases and J lost 5; bases outside the gene matches: 7. There are 15 residues in the CDR3. The CDR3 DNA is TGTGCCAGCAGTCCCTGGCGGGAGGGAGACAATGAGCAGTTCTTC. It encodes CASSPWREGDNEQFF.

The J gene is TRBJ2-3, the V gene TRBV20-1; D is perhaps TRBD2 (6 bases). V dropped 3 bases and J dropped 2 bases, with 12 bases sitting between them. There are 14 residues in the CDR3. Germline V gene data show CDR1 as DFQATT and CDR2 as SNEGSKA (reference sequence). CDR3 bases: TGCAGTGCTAGTAAGGCGGGGTCCACAGATACGCAGTATTTT. Its protein product is CSASKAGSTDTQYF.

The rearrangement links TRBV5-8 to TRBJ1-5; 9 nucleotides align to TRBD1. J gave up 1 base and V 4 bases, and 3 bases lay outside the gene matches. Per germline, CDR1 SGHTS and CDR2 YDEGEE. The CDR3 is 15 residues long. CDR3 sequence: CASSRTGGSNQPQHF. CDR3 sequence (DNA): TGTGCCAGCAGCAGAACAGGGGGCAGCAATCAGCCCCAGCATTTT.

In its sample, this clonotype was seen many times. V gene TRBV11-2 combines with J gene TRBJ2-4; D may match TRBD1 or TRBD2 (7 bases each). Germline V CDR1 and CDR2: SGHAT, FQNNGV. V was pared by 5 bases and J by 4 bases, with 18 bases between. The CDR3 has 16 amino acids. The CDR3 DNA reads as TGTGCCAGCAGCCCCGAGGGGGCGGGGGAAAAAAACATTCAGTACTTC. Translated, it gives CASSPEGAGEKNIQYF. The whole variable domain, remainder taken from reference TRBV11-2 and TRBJ2-4, is EAGVAQSPRYKIIEKRQSVAFWCNPISGHATLYWYQQILGQGPKLLIQFQNNGVVDDSQLPKDRFSAERLKGVDSTLKIQPAKLEDSAVYLCASSPEGAGEKNIQYFGAGTRLSVL.

This clonotype was observed many times. The chain is built from TRBV12-3 or TRBV12-4 and TRBJ2-1, with D possibly being TRBD1 (5 bases). V lost 3 bases to trimming and J lost 0 bases, with 9 bases between them. The CDR3 has 15 amino acids. The CDR3 DNA reads as TGTGCCAGCAGTTTTAGACAGCCCTCCTACAATGAGCAGTTCTTC. Translation gives CASSFRQPSYNEQFF.

This clonotype was picked up many times. The chain links TRBV2 to TRBJ2-1; a weak D match, TRBD2 (6 bases). V dropped 6 bases and J dropped 5 bases, with 17 bases sitting between them. The CDR3 runs to 15 residues. Germline CDR1 reads SNHLY; CDR2 reads FYNNEI. In DNA, the CDR3 is TGTGCCAGCAGAAAACTAGCCGGGGTCAACAATGAGCAGTTCTTC. This encodes CASRKLAGVNNEQFF.

This clonotype occurred many times. CDR3: CATSRESGETQYF. The CDR3 coding sequence is TGTGCCACCAGCAGAGAATCCGGAGAGACCCAGTACTTC. The genes are TRBV15 and TRBJ2-5, with D hard to call. V was cut by 0 bases and J by 4 bases, with 6 bases left in between. The CDR3 is 13 residues long. CDR1 and CDR2 from the germline V gene are LNHNV and YYDKDF (reference sequence).